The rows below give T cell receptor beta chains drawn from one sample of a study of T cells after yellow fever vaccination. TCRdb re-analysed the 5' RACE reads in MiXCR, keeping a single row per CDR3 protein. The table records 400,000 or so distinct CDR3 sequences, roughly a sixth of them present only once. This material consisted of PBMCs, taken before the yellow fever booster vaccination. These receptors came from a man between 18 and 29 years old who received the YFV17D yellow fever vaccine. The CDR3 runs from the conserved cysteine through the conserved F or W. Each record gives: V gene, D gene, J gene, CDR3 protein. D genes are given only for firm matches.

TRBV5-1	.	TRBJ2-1	CASSLEGRQSEQFF
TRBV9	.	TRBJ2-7	CASSARDRTSYEQYF
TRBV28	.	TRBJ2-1	CASRTGSNYNEQFF
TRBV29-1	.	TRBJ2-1	CSVFGTSSYNEQFF
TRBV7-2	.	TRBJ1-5	CASSRTDTLYQPQHF
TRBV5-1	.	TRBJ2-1	CASSLRADNEQFF
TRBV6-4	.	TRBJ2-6	CASSEASAGANVLTF
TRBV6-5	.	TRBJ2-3	CASSSVVTSTDTQYF
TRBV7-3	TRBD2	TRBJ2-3	CASSPNGGGRDTQYF
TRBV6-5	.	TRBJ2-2	CASSAPNTGELFF
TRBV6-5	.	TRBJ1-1	CASSPHGLRTEAFF
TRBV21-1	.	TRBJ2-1	CASSKALRGSSYNEQFF
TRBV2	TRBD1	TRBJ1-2	CASSFPTGYYGYTF
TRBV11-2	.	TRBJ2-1	CASSHPAPSYNEQFF
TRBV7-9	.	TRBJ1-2	CASSRTHQHGYTF
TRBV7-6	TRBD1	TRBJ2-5	CASSTGDFQETQYF
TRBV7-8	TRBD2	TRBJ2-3	CASNPSGGAGDTQYF
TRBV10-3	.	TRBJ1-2	CAIRGVRSVDGYTF
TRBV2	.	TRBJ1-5	CASSDREGGQPQHF
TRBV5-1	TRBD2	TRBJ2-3	CASSLGTRTLDTQYF
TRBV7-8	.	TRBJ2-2	CASVKGGELFF
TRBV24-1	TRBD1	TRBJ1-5	CATSDASGGRQPQHF
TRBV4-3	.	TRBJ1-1	CASSQGSEAFF
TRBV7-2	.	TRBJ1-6	CASRALGSYNSPLHF
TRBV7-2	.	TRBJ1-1	CASSAQGGGYTEAFF
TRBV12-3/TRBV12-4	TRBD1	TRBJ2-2	CASSSKSGTGRGELFF
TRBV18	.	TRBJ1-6	CASSSGQAARSPLHF
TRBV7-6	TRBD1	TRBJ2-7	CASSLVYPGQGFEGEQYF
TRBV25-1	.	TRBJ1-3	CASSTLSSGNTIYF
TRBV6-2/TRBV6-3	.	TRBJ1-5	CASSGPGGWGNQPQHF
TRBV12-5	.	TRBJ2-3	CASGPPLVRADTQYF
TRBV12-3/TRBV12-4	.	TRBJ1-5	CASSFVGSNQPQHF
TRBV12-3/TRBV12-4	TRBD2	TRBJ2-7	CASSFEAGGNEQYF
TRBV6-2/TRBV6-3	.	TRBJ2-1	CASTDRTLGGQFF
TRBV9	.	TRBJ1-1	CASSVSGMNTEAFF
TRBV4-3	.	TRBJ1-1	CASSQDRVTADPEAFF
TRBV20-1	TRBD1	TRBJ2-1	CSARDRETYNEQFF
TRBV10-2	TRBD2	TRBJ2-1	CASRPERGNEQFF
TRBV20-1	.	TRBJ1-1	CSASSGGANTEAFF
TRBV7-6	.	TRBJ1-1	CASSFAGTNTEAFF
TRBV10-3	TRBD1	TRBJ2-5	CAISTDREETQYF
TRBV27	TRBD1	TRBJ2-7	CASRSRGQGAGEQYF
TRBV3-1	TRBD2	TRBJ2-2	CASSATSGGAAGELFF
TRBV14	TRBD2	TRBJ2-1	CASTRTSGHNEQFF
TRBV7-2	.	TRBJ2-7	CASSPSASPYEQYF
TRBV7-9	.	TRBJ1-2	CASRKPPWDTRAHGYTF
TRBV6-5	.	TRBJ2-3	CASSYADGTDTQYF
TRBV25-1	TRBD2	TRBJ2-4	CASSEGTSGGNIQYF
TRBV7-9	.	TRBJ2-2	CASSSTPGPNTGELFF